This entry features one T cell receptor beta chain sequence. Its specificity is unknown. The donors, aged roughly 6 to 90, were healthy Caucasians from Russia. Drawing of peripheral blood yielded about 10 milliliters from each donor. The entry originates in a study of blood T cells in healthy people across ages. In the study overall: Capture by template switching was about one barcoded beta molecule per two T cells.

A second PCR, run for roughly 7 to 11 cycles, used a sample-barcoded 5' primer plus a J-beta primer mix. TCRdb itself ran the 5' RACE reads through MiXCR, one entry per CDR3 protein. The repertoire holds 850,000 to 1,000,000 distinct CDR3 sequences, with around 54% as singletons. Study results and caveats: Fewer expanded clones and more diversity marked long-lived versus aged donors.

Sequencing input: blood. The source of this sequence is an older woman in good health.

The CDR3 DNA reads TGTGCCAGCAGTTACTTTGGGAGTTTCGCGTCCTACGAGCAGTACTTC. Translation: CASSYFGSFASYEQYF. This chain connects TRBV6-5 to TRBJ2-7; possible D gene TRBD2, 5 bases. The CDR3 has 16 residues. Trimming stripped 1 base from V and 1 base from J, with 14 bases between. Per germline, CDR1 MNHEY and CDR2 SVGAGI.